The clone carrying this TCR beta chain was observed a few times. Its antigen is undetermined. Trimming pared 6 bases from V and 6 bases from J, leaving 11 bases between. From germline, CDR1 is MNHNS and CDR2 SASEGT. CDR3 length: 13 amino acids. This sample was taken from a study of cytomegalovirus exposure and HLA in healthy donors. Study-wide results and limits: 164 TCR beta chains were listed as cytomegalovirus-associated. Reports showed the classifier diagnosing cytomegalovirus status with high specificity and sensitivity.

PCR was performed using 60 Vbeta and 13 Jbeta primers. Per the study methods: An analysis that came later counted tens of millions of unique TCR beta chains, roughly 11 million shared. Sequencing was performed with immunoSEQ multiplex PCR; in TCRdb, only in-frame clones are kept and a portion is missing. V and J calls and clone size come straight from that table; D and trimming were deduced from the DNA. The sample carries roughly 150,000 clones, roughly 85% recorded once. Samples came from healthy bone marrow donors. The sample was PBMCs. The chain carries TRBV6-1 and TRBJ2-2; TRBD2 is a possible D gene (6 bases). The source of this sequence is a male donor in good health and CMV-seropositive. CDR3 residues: CASRELAAGELFF. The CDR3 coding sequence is TGTGCCAGCAGAGAACTAGCCGCCGGGGAGCTGTTTTTT.